The clone carrying this T cell receptor beta chain was counted between two and nine times. The data originate from a study of blood T cell repertoires in COVID-19. In the study overall: From T cells, B-cell-depleted T cells, or PBMCs came the material, which was cDNA or gDNA.

Original methodology: Reference gene primer amplification yielded estimated nucleated cell counts. Some clones are missing from TCRdb's copy, which holds only in-frame ones; the method was immunoSEQ multiplex PCR. Clone size and V and J calls were adopted from that table, with D and trimming inferred from the DNA. The top ten hold under 0.85% of the sample, which has about 500,000 clones, around 90% seen once. Participants were aged about 18 to 89 years from about two dozen US areas. Cohort 3 donors were reported recovered after two negative PCRs, clearance, or symptom resolution. The length of the CDR3 is 19 residues. V lost 4 bases to trimming and J lost 1 base; unmatched junction nucleotides: 19. Germline lookup yields CDR1 SGDLS and CDR2 YYNGEE.

The sample consisted of PBMCs or T cells enriched from blood (not recorded which). The source is a woman aged 18-30 years who had recovered from COVID-19. The gene calls are TRBV9 and TRBJ1-2; 7 nucleotides match TRBD1. DNA of the CDR3: TGTGCCAGCAGCCCGCGAGGAGGAGGGGGCCTTTCCCTTAACTATGGCTACACCTTC. Translating gives CASSPRGGGGLSLNYGYTF.